Listed below are T cell receptor beta chains from one sample, sequenced in a study of blood T cell repertoires in COVID-19. Assay used: immunoSEQ multiplex PCR; TCRdb lists only in-frame clones, some missing. The sample has approximately 300,000 clones; approximately 92% are singletons. Sequencing was performed on PBMCs or T cells enriched from blood (not recorded which). These receptors were obtained from a woman aged 25 to 39 who had recovered from COVID-19. Both conserved end residues are part of each CDR3. D genes are given only for firm matches. Rows give clone size only sometimes, using once, few, many, or a class for an expanded clone.

.	TRBV11-1	.	TRBJ2-7	CASRPTDSYEQYF	TGTGCCAGCAGGCCGACAGACTCCTACGAGCAGTACTTC
.	TRBV29-1	TRBD2	TRBJ2-5	CSARLAEYQETQYF	TGCAGCGCGAGACTAGCCGAGTACCAAGAGACCCAGTACTTC
.	TRBV9	TRBD2	TRBJ2-7	CASSGGLAGGLEQYF	TGTGCCAGCAGCGGAGGACTAGCGGGAGGGCTCGAGCAGTACTTC
.	TRBV4-3	TRBD2	TRBJ2-1	CASSQEYPGLAGIRNEQFF	TGCGCCAGCAGCCAGGAATATCCGGGACTAGCGGGAATCAGGAATGAGCAGTTCTTC
once	TRBV5-1	.	TRBJ1-4	CASSFGNGDEKLFF	TGCGCCAGCAGCTTCGGCAACGGAGACGAAAAACTGTTTTTT
.	TRBV7-3	.	TRBJ2-1	CASSSGLVNEQFF	TGTGCCAGCAGCTCTGGACTCGTCAATGAGCAGTTCTTC
once	TRBV7-2	.	TRBJ2-7	CASSLSPGQLYEQYF	TGTGCCAGCAGCTTATCACCCGGACAGCTGTACGAGCAGTACTTC
few	TRBV6-5	.	TRBJ2-5	CASGAGTPETQYF	TGTGCCAGCGGGGCAGGGACACCAGAGACCCAGTACTTC
.	TRBV18	.	TRBJ1-5	CASSPTGMDQPQHF	TGTGCCAGCTCACCAACAGGGATGGATCAGCCCCAGCATTTT
.	TRBV6-9	TRBD1	TRBJ1-2	CASSSRDRGLDGYTF	TGTGCCAGCAGTTCCCGGGACAGGGGGCTGGATGGCTACACCTTC
few	TRBV29-1	.	TRBJ2-7	CSVADTHSYEQYF	TGCAGCGTTGCGGACACACACTCCTACGAGCAGTACTTC
.	TRBV11-2	TRBD1	TRBJ2-1	CASSMGQGAGEQFF	TGTGCCAGCAGCATGGGACAGGGGGCAGGTGAGCAGTTCTTC
.	TRBV11-2	.	TRBJ1-5	CASSLGGPQQPQHF	TGTGCCAGCAGCTTAGGGGGGCCGCAGCAGCCCCAGCATTTT
.	TRBV2	TRBD1	TRBJ1-2	CASRGTGEWGYTF	TGTGCCAGCAGAGGGACAGGGGAGTGGGGCTACACCTTC
.	TRBV28	.	TRBJ2-3	CASRRAGSTDTQYF	TGTGCCAGCAGGCGAGCGGGTAGCACAGATACGCAGTATTTT
.	TRBV10-3	.	TRBJ1-1	CAIRPQGNAEAFF	TGTGCCATCAGACCTCAGGGGAACGCTGAAGCTTTCTTT
few	TRBV19	TRBD1	TRBJ2-3	CASSAGDSSPEYF	TGTGCCAGTAGTGCAGGGGACAGCTCGCCGGAGTATTTT
.	TRBV23-1	TRBD1	TRBJ1-6	CASSHQFKGTGNSPLHF	TGCGCCAGCAGTCATCAATTTAAGGGGACAGGCAATTCACCCCTCCACTTT
.	TRBV28	TRBD1	TRBJ2-5	CASSTGQLQTQYF	TGTGCCAGCAGCACGGGACAGCTCCAGACCCAGTACTTC
.	TRBV3-1/TRBV3-2	TRBD2	TRBJ2-7	CASSQDLQAGAREQYF	TGTGCCAGCAGCCAAGATCTACAAGCGGGGGCCCGGGAGCAGTACTTC
.	TRBV27	.	TRBJ2-1	CASSSGRDSYNEQFF	TGTGCCAGCAGTTCAGGACGGGATTCCTACAATGAGCAGTTCTTC
.	TRBV28	TRBD1	TRBJ2-5	CASTGQVQETQYF	TGTGCCAGCACGGGACAGGTCCAAGAGACCCAGTACTTC
.	TRBV6-2/TRBV6-3	TRBD1	TRBJ1-2	CASSPDRAEGYTF	TGTGCCAGCAGTCCCGACAGGGCGGAAGGCTACACCTTC
.	TRBV11-2	TRBD1	TRBJ1-1	CASSSGGRMNTEAFF	TGTGCCAGCAGCTCAGGGGGGAGGATGAACACTGAAGCTTTCTTT
.	TRBV7-2	.	TRBJ1-6	CASSFLYNSPLHF	TGTGCCAGCAGCTTCCTCTATAATTCACCCCTCCACTTT
.	TRBV6-5	.	TRBJ1-2	CASSPLQEDYGYTF	TGTGCCAGCAGTCCCTTACAGGAAGACTATGGCTACACCTTC
.	TRBV23-1	TRBD1	TRBJ2-7	CASSPQEHNRGPYEQYF	TGCGCCAGCAGTCCCCAAGAACACAACAGGGGTCCCTACGAGCAGTACTTC
.	TRBV7-6	.	TRBJ2-7	CASSFAGSHEQYF	TGTGCCAGCAGCTTCGCAGGGTCCCACGAGCAGTACTTC
.	TRBV27	.	TRBJ1-2	CASSPAGGWGYTF	TGTGCCAGCAGTCCAGCGGGGGGTTGGGGCTACACCTTC
.	TRBV6-5	TRBD1	TRBJ1-2	CASSYTTGTVGGYTF	TGTGCCAGCAGTTACACAACCGGGACAGTCGGAGGCTACACCTTC
.	TRBV28	.	TRBJ1-5	CASRRYSNQPQHF	TGTGCCAGCAGGCGCTATAGCAATCAGCCCCAGCATTTT
.	TRBV15	TRBD1	TRBJ1-1	CATSSPGTALNTEAFF	TGTGCCACCAGCAGCCCCGGGACAGCACTGAACACTGAAGCTTTCTTT
once	TRBV2	.	TRBJ1-2	CASSPGEGEGANYGYTF	TGTGCCAGCTCCCCTGGAGAGGGGGAAGGAGCTAACTATGGCTACACCTTC
few	TRBV7-9	.	TRBJ1-2	CASSSGQVGYTF	TGTGCCAGCAGCTCAGGACAAGTCGGCTACACCTTC
.	TRBV4-3	.	TRBJ1-1	CASSQERGEAFF	TGCGCCAGCAGCCAAGAGCGAGGGGAAGCTTTCTTT
.	TRBV2	.	TRBJ2-1	CASSDSSYNEQFF	TGTGCCAGCAGTGATAGCTCCTACAATGAGCAGTTCTTC
once	TRBV7-5	.	TRBJ1-5	CARSQWSGAGQPQHF	TGTGCCAGAAGCCAATGGTCTGGGGCCGGTCAGCCCCAGCATTTT
.	TRBV9	TRBD1	TRBJ1-6	CASSPRTGGGNSPLHF	TGTGCCAGCAGCCCTCGGACAGGGGGCGGTAATTCACCCCTCCACTTT
.	TRBV28	.	TRBJ1-5	CASSFFSLPGNQPQHF	TGTGCCAGCAGTTTTTTCTCCCTGCCGGGCAATCAGCCCCAGCATTTT
.	TRBV19	.	TRBJ2-3	CASSWGQRSTDTQYF	TGTGCCAGTAGTTGGGGACAACGGAGCACAGATACGCAGTATTTT
.	TRBV15	.	TRBJ1-3	CATSRDLGAGNTIYF	TGTGCCACCAGCAGAGATCTAGGGGCTGGAAACACCATATATTTT
.	TRBV27	TRBD1	TRBJ2-5	CASSFGQGFFETQYF	TGTGCCAGCAGTTTTGGACAGGGCTTTTTCGAGACCCAGTACTTC
few	TRBV18	.	TRBJ1-5	CASSSGQWDQPQHF	TGTGCCAGCTCCTCCGGACAGTGGGATCAGCCCCAGCATTTT
.	TRBV10-3	TRBD2	TRBJ2-5	CAISASGRQETQYF	TGTGCCATCAGTGCTAGCGGTAGGCAAGAGACCCAGTACTTC
.	TRBV6-5	.	TRBJ1-5	CASSRVYSNQPQHF	TGTGCCAGCAGTCGAGTTTATAGCAATCAGCCCCAGCATTTT
.	TRBV28	.	TRBJ2-7	CASSLLGLEAGLKLNEQYF	TGTGCCAGCAGTTTATTAGGGTTAGAAGCAGGGCTGAAACTAAACGAGCAGTACTTC